Given below is one T cell receptor beta chain in context. The antigen is unknown. V was cut by 4 bases and J by 0 bases, with 13 bases left in between. There are 15 residues in the CDR3. From germline, CDR1 is SGHVS and CDR2 FNYEAQ. The source of the sample is a study of cytomegalovirus exposure and HLA in healthy donors. General study results and limits: Later work found most CMV-associated TCR beta chains apparently HLA-restricted.

It was with 60 Vbeta and 13 Jbeta primers that the PCR ran. Generated by immunoSEQ multiplex PCR, the TCRdb table keeps only in-frame clones and is missing some. The sample has 85,000 to 100,000 clones, 64% seen once; the top ten hold roughly 3.2%. Sequenced material: PBMCs. The chain uses TRBV7-6 and TRBJ2-7; D ambiguous. This clonotype originated in a man aged 55 to 70 in good health and CMV-seronegative. CDR3 nucleotide sequence: TGTGCCAGCAGCTCTCTTACAACCCGCTCCTACGAGCAGTACTTC. It yields the protein CASSSLTTRSYEQYF.